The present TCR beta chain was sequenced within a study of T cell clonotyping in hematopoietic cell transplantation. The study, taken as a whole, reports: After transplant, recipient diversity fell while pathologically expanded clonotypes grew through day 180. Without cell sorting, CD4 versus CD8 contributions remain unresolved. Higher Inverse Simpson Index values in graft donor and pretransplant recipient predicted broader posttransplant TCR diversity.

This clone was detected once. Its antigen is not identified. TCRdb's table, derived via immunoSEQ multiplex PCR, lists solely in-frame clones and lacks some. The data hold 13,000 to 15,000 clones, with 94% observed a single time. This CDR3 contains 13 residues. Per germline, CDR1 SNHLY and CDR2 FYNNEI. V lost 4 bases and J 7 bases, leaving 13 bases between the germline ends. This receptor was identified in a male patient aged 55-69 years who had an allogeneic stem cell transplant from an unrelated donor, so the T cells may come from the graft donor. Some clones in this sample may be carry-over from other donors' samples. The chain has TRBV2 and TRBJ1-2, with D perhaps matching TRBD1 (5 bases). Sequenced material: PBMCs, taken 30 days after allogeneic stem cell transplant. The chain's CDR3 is CASSVGEKFGYTF. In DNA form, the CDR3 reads TGTGCCAGCAGTGTGGGGGAAAAGTTTGGCTACACCTTC. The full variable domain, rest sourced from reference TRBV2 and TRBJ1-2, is EPEVTQTPSHQVTQMGQEVILRCVPISNHLYFYWYRQILGQKVEFLVSFYNNEISEKSEIFDDQFSVERPDGSNFTLKIRSTKLEDSAMYFCASSVGEKFGYTFGSGTRLTVV.